This entry lists 22 T cell receptor beta chains sequenced from one sample in a study of CD8+CD57+ T cells in acquired aplastic anemia. Genomic DNA, the template, was used for profiling of the TCR beta VDJ and CDR3. Via MiXCR, TCRdb re-called the reads, giving one row per CDR3 protein. Here the sample spans fewer than 200,000 distinct CDR3 sequences, about two thirds being singletons. For sequencing, patients were chosen who had shown expansion of CD8+CD57+ cells by flow cytometry. Sequencing was done on a sample of sorted CD4+, CD8+, or CD8+CD57+ T cells (not recorded which) from PBMCs. The receptors come from a human donor with aplastic anemia.

This rearrangement joins TRBV2 to TRBJ2-1; 9 bases map to TRBD2. The end of the DNA aligns better with TRBJ2-5, so the J call may be wrong. The germline V gene has CDR1 SNHLY and CDR2 FYNNEI. The CDR3 consists of 16 residues. CDR3 sequence (DNA): TGTGCCAGCAGTGAAGCGATTAGCGGGAGTTTAGAGACCCAGTACTTC. Translation gives CASSEAISGSLETQYF.

This chain joins TRBV2 and TRBJ2-7, with D perhaps being TRBD1 or TRBD2 (5 bases each). This CDR3 is built from 12 residues. The germline CDR1 and CDR2 sequences are SNHLY and FYNNEI. V was clipped by 3 bases and J by 5 bases, with 8 bases between them. CDR3 nucleotides: TGTGCCAGCAGTGAGGGGGTCCACGAGCAGTACTTC. This codes for CASSEGVHEQYF.

The sample holds many counts of this clonotype. This chain connects TRBV20-1 to TRBJ2-7; 9 nucleotides match TRBD1. Germline V lookup: CDR1 DFQATT, CDR2 SNEGSKA (reference sequence). V gave up 3 bases and J gave up 6 bases; unmatched junction bases: 9. The CDR3 covers 14 residues. The DNA for the CDR3 is TGCAGTGCTAGCGGGACAGGGTATTTTAGCGAGCAGTACTTC. This gives the protein CSASGTGYFSEQYF.

The table lists this clonotype with a few counts. V gene TRBV7-9 combines with J gene TRBJ1-2, with no clear D. Per the germline V gene, CDR1 is SEHNR and CDR2 is FQNEAQ (reference sequence). This CDR3 has 14 amino acids. V was cut by 3 bases and J by 6 bases, with 14 bases left in between. CDR3 nucleotide sequence: TGTGCCAGCAGCTTCGAGACGGGAGAGGATGGCTACACCTTC. Translation: CASSFETGEDGYTF.

The gene calls are TRBV20-1 and TRBJ1-2, with D possibly matching TRBD1 (6 bases). This CDR3 contains 13 residues. The germline V and J ends were trimmed by 6 bases and 4 bases, with 15 bases remaining between them. Germline V CDR1 and CDR2: DFQATT, SNEGSKA (reference sequence). CDR3 amino acids: CSAGEGGGYGYTF. The CDR3 nucleotides read TGCAGTGCGGGAGAGGGGGGAGGCTATGGCTACACCTTC.

V and J are TRBV20-1 and TRBJ2-1; D is unresolved. Germline lookup yields CDR1 DFQATT and CDR2 SNEGSKA (reference sequence). The CDR3 sequence is 13 residues long. V was trimmed by 3 bases and J by 6 bases, leaving 12 bases between them. CDR3 protein: CSARNGAVNEQFF. CDR3 sequence (DNA): TGCAGTGCTAGGAACGGAGCCGTCAATGAGCAGTTCTTC.

The rearrangement uses TRBV24-1 and TRBJ2-2, with 7 nucleotides matching TRBD2. Germline lookup yields CDR1 KGHDR and CDR2 SFDVKD. Unmatched junction bases numbered 7, after V lost 4 bases and J lost 3 bases. The CDR3 is 16 residues long. CDR3 residues: CATSDGTTPYTGELFF. The CDR3 region has the DNA TGTGCCACCAGTGACGGGACTACCCCTTACACCGGGGAGCTGTTTTTT.

The chain links TRBV13 to TRBJ1-4; 7 positions agree with TRBD1. Germline V gene lookup returns CDR1 PRHDT and CDR2 FYEKMQ (reference sequence). The CDR3 sequence is 15 residues long. Trimming cost V 6 bases and J 8 bases; bases outside gene matches: 12. In DNA, the CDR3 is TGTGCCAGCAGTGCTCAGGGGGGGGTTAGAGAAAAACTGTTTTTT. This translates into CASSAQGGVREKLFF.

The V gene is TRBV9, the J gene TRBJ2-1; 7 bases agree with TRBD2. Germline V gene data show CDR1 as SGDLS and CDR2 as YYNGEE. The ends lost 0 bases at V and 4 bases at J; junction bases unmatched: 7. The CDR3 runs 16 residues. The CDR3 region has the DNA TGTGCCAGCAGCGTAGGGTCTAGCGGAGGTTACAATGAGCAGTTCTTC. It specifies CASSVGSSGGYNEQFF.

The V gene is TRBV11-3, the J gene TRBJ2-7; the match to TRBD1 covers 8 bases. Per the germline V gene, CDR1 is SGHNT and CDR2 is YENEEA. The J segment lost 2 bases and the V segment lost 5 bases, leaving 11 bases of the junction unmatched. CDR3 length: 16 residues. CDR3 nucleotides: TGTGCCAGCAGCAGATATCATCCGGGACAGGCCTACGAGCAGTACTTC. This gives the protein CASSRYHPGQAYEQYF.

The chain recombines TRBV20-1 with TRBJ2-1; TRBD2 agrees at 9 bases. Germline V gives CDR1 DFQATT, CDR2 SNEGSKA (reference sequence). The ends lost 6 bases at V and 0 bases at J; junction bases unmatched: 18. The length of the CDR3 is 19 residues. The CDR3 bases are TGCAGTGCCAAAGGGGGGGGGCTAGCGGGGTTAAGCTCCTACAATGAGCAGTTCTTC. Translated, it gives CSAKGGGLAGLSSYNEQFF.

This sequence joins TRBV7-9 and TRBJ1-5; no firm D call. The germline V gene has CDR1 SEHNR and CDR2 FQNEAQ (reference sequence). The CDR3 is 14 amino acids. V lost 0 bases and J lost 1, with 4 bases in between. CDR3 protein: CASSLAKSNQPQHF. The DNA of the CDR3 is TGTGCCAGCAGCTTAGCAAAGAGCAATCAGCCCCAGCATTTT. Filled out from reference TRBV7-9 and TRBJ1-5, the complete variable domain reads DTGVSQNPRHKITKRGQNVTFRCDPISEHNRLYWYRQTLGQGPEFLTYFQNEAQLEKSRLLSDRFSAERPKGSFSTLEIQRTEQGDSAMYLCASSLAKSNQPQHFGDGTRLSIL.

A few counts support this clonotype. The genes are TRBV29-1 and TRBJ2-1; D perhaps matches TRBD1 (6 bases). The V end was cut by 8 bases, the J end by 5 bases, with 13 bases between. The V gene's germline CDR1 is SQVTM and CDR2 ANQGSEA. The CDR3 totals 12 residues. The CDR3 DNA reads TGCAGCTCCAGGGGCGCCAACAATGAGCAGTTCTTC. Its translation is CSSRGANNEQFF.

This clonotype was observed a single time. V is TRBV20-1 and J is TRBJ2-7, with D possibly matching TRBD1 (8 bases). In germline, CDR1 is DFQATT, CDR2 SNEGSKA (reference sequence). V shed 3 bases and J shed 6 bases, with 30 bases lying between them. The CDR3 loop spans 18 amino acids. The CDR3 region has the DNA TGCAGTGCTAGTCCTATGAGGGAGCAGGGGGCGTCTAGCGGCGAGCAGTACGTC. This translates into CSASPMREQGASSGEQYV.

The chain carries TRBV14 and TRBJ2-7; 15 bases fit TRBD2. Trimming removed 2 bases from V and 6 bases from J; junction bases left unmatched: 11. The germline CDR1 and CDR2 sequences are SGHDN and FVKESK. CDR3 length equals 18 residues. The CDR3 DNA reads TGTGCCAGCAGCCAAATTGGACTAGCGGGAGGGCCGCAGGGCGAGCAGTACTTC. It codes for CASSQIGLAGGPQGEQYF.

The chain joins TRBV7-9 to TRBJ2-5, with TRBD1 matching over 7 bases. Germline loops: CDR1 SEHNR, CDR2 FQNEAQ (reference sequence). This CDR3 is 15 amino acids long. J lost 8 bases, V lost 1 base, and 10 bases had no gene match. Here the CDR3 DNA reads TGTGCCAGCAGCTTAGGACAGGGTCCCGTACTAACCCAGTACTTC. This codes for CASSLGQGPVLTQYF.

The J gene is TRBJ2-7, the V gene TRBV20-1; 7 bases are shared with TRBD1. V trimming: 0 bases; J trimming: 3 bases; junction bases outside the gene matches: 5. Germline-derived CDR1 and CDR2 are DFQATT and SNEGSKA (reference sequence). The CDR3 is 14 amino acids. The CDR3 region is CSARDRGQLYEQYF. The DNA for the CDR3 is TGCAGTGCTAGAGATCGGGGACAGCTCTACGAGCAGTACTTC.

The chain joins TRBV20-1 to TRBJ2-7, with 7 bases aligning to TRBD1. J lost 2 bases, V lost 6 bases, and 13 bases had no gene match. CDR1 DFQATT and CDR2 SNEGSKA come from the germline V gene (reference sequence). The CDR3 is 15 residues long. The chain's CDR3 is CSATSGQTLTYEQYF. CDR3 nucleotides: TGCAGTGCAACTTCGGGACAGACACTGACCTACGAGCAGTACTTC.

This clonotype was recorded only once. The genes are TRBV4-1 and TRBJ2-1, with 10 bases aligning to TRBD2. This CDR3 spans 21 amino acids. The ends lost 0 bases at V and 0 bases at J; junction bases unmatched: 14. Germline V lookup: CDR1 MGHRA, CDR2 YSYEKL. As DNA, the CDR3 is TGCGCCAGCAGCCAAGAATGGGTAAGGCTAGCGGGGGCGAGCTCCTACAATGAGCAGTTCTTC. This sequence encodes CASSQEWVRLAGASSYNEQFF.

V is TRBV5-1 and J is TRBJ2-1; D not resolved. Germline lookup yields CDR1 SGHRS and CDR2 YFSETQ. The CDR3 is made up of 14 amino acids. V was shortened by 0 bases and J by 5 bases, with 9 bases between the two germline ends. CDR3 DNA: TGCGCCAGCAGCTTGGGTGGTCAGAACAATGAGCAGTTCTTC. Protein sequence: CASSLGGQNNEQFF. Full variable domain (remainder filled in from reference TRBV5-1 and TRBJ2-1): KAGVTQTPRYLIKTRGQQVTLSCSPISGHRSVSWYQQTPGQGLQFLFEYFSETQRNKGNFPGRFSGRQFSNSRSEMNVSTLELGDSALYLCASSLGGQNNEQFFGPGTRLTVL.

The chain couples TRBV6-6 to TRBJ2-7; 7 bases are shared with TRBD2. CDR1 is MNHNY and CDR2 is SVGAGI in the germline V gene (reference sequence). The ends lost 10 bases at V and 5 bases at J; junction bases unmatched: 8. The CDR3 is 12 residues long. The CDR3 DNA is TGTGCCAACCGGGCGGGGGACGACGAGCAGTACTTC. Its translation: CANRAGDDEQYF.

The CDR3 DNA sequence: TGTGCCAGCAGTGATACAGGGCTGGGTCAGCCCCAGCATTTT. It translates to CASSDTGLGQPQHF. The chain uses TRBV2 and TRBJ1-5, with a tentative D call TRBD1 (6 bases). Germline V lookup: CDR1 SNHLY, CDR2 FYNNEI. The germline V and J ends were trimmed by 3 bases and 6 bases, with 12 bases remaining between them. This CDR3 comprises 14 residues.